This T cell receptor beta chain comes out of a study of spatial heterogeneity in lung cancer. Study information: Within raw reads, each unique TCR and UMI combination appeared on average more than ten times.

Every TCR cDNA molecule carried a tag that served as a unique molecular identifier. In TCRdb, the 5' RACE reads were re-called with MiXCR into one record per CDR3 protein. This table holds 7,000 to 8,000 distinct CDR3 sequences, over 8% found once. This clonotype is medium-sized in the sample. The antigen remains undetermined. Sample time point: sample taken at primary tumor resection. Donation came from about 72 patients with untreated early-stage non-small cell lung cancer. General observations from the study: The study found that expanded intratumoral alpha and beta TCR counts tracked tumor mutation counts. Alpha and beta chain coverage of tumor T cells was estimated at about 7% and 13%, respectively.

V lost 3 bases and J lost 1, with 1 base in between. Germline CDR1 reads GTSNPN; CDR2 reads SVGIG (reference sequence). There are 11 residues in the CDR3. Sample: lung tumor tissue, taken at surgery. The TCR comes from a male donor with early-stage non-small cell lung cancer. The rearrangement uses TRBV30 and TRBJ2-1; no firm D call. The CDR3 region has the DNA TGTGCCTGGAGATCCTACAATGAGCAGTTCTTC. Translated: CAWRSYNEQFF.